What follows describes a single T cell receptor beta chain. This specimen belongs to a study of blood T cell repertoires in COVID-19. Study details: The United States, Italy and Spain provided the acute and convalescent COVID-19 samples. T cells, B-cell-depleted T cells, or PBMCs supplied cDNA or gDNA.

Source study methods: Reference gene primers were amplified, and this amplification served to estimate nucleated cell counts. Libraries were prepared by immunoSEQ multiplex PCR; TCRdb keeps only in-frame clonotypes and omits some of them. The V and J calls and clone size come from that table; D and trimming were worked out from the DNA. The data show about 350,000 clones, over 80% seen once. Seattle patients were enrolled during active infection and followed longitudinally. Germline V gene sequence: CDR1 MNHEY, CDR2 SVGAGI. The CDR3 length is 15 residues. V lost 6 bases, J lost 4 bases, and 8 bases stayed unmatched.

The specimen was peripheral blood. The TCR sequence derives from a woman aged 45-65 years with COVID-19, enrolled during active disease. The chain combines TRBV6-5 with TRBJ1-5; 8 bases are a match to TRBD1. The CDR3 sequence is CASRTSTGENQPQHF. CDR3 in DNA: TGTGCCAGCAGGACTTCGACAGGGGAAAATCAGCCCCAGCATTTT.